The T cell receptor beta chain described here comes from a study of blood T cells in healthy people across ages. Study conclusions and caveats: Donors of long life had a larger count of naive CD4+ cells and greater diversity than aged donors.

A sample-barcoded 5' primer and a J-beta primer mix were used in a second PCR of roughly 6 to 11 cycles. A template-switch adaptor with 12 random nucleotides tagged each cDNA molecule. A single record per CDR3 protein comes from TCRdb applying MiXCR to the 5' RACE reads. The table records about 930,000 distinct CDR3 sequences, under 35% of them present only once. With respect to this clonotype: What it recognizes is unknown.

Trimming removed 0 bases at V and 13 bases at J, with 19 bases between. The CDR3 spans 15 residues. Germline CDR1 and CDR2: LNHNV and YYDKDF (reference sequence). Peripheral blood from each donor was collected in a volume of about 10 milliliters. Another study also made use of these data, one on T cells of mothers and their children.

The sequencing sample was made of blood. The origin of this receptor is a woman aged 40 to 50 in good health. The chain recombines TRBV15 with TRBJ2-4; possible D gene TRBD1, 6 bases. In DNA, the CDR3 is TGTGCCACCAGCAGAGATACAGGGCTCTTTCCTGAGCAGTACTTC. Amino acid sequence: CATSRDTGLFPEQYF.